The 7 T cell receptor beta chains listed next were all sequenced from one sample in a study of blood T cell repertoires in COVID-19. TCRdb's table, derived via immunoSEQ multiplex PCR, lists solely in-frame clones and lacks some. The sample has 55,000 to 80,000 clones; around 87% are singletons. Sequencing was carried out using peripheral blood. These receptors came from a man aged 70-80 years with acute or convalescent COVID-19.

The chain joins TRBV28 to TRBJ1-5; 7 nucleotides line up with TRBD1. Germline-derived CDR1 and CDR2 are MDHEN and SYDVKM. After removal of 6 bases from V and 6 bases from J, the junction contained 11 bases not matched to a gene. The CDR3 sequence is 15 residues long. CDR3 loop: CASRLQGGEGQPQHF. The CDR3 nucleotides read TGTGCCAGCAGGCTCCAGGGGGGAGAAGGTCAGCCCCAGCATTTT.

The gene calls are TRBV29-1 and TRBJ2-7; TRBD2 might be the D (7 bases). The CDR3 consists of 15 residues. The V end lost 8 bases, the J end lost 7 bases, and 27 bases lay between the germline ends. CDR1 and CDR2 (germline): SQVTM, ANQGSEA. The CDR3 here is CSPLGRGGPLYEQYF. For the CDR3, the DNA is TGCAGCCCATTGGGGAGGGGGGGGCCCCTATATGAGCAGTACTTC.

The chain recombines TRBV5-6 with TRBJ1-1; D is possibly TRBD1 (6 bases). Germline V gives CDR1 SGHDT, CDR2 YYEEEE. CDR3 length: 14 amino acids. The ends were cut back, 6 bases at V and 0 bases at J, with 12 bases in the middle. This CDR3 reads CASILQGLNTEAFF. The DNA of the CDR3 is TGTGCCAGCATTCTACAGGGATTGAACACTGAAGCTTTCTTT.

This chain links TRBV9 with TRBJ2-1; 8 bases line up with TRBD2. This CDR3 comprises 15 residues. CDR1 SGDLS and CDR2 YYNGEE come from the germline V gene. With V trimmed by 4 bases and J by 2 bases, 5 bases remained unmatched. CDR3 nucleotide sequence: TGTGCCAGCAGCATTCTAGCGGGTACCTACAATGAGCAGTTCTTC. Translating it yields CASSILAGTYNEQFF.

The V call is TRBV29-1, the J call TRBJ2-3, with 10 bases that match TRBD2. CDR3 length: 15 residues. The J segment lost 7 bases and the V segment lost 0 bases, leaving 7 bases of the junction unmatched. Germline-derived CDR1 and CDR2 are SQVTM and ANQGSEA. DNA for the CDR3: TGCAGCGTTGAAGATCCTAGCGGGAGACGTAATACGCAGTATTTT. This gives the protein CSVEDPSGRRNTQYF.

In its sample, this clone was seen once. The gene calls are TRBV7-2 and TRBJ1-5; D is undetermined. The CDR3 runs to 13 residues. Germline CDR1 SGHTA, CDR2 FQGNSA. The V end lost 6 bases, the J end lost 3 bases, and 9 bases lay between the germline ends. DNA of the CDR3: TGTGCCAGCAGTTTCTCGTTCAATCAGCCCCAGCATTTT. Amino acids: CASSFSFNQPQHF.

The CDR3: CASRGGDHGYTF. The CDR3 DNA follows: TGTGCCAGCCGGGGGGGAGATCATGGCTACACCTTC. This sequence joins TRBV12-3 or TRBV12-4 and TRBJ1-2; a weak D match, TRBD1 (5 bases). With 8 bases removed from V and 6 bases from J, the gap between germline ends came to 13 bases. The CDR3 consists of 12 residues.